The entry that follows covers one T cell receptor (beta chain) sequence. Its target is unknown. This CDR3 contains 13 residues. CDR1 SEHNR and CDR2 FQNEAQ come from the germline V gene (reference sequence). Between the trimmed V and J ends, which lost 1 base and 6 bases, there was a span of 10 bases. This record comes from a study of radiotherapy plus CTLA-4 blockade in lung cancer. Study findings and constraints: Early clonal dynamics of blood T cells, together with interferon-beta, were reported as the best response predictor.

Repertoires were generated with immunoSEQ multiplex PCR, while TCRdb's copy carries only in-frame clones and drops some. The sample has around 77,000 clones, roughly 80% seen once. The sequence was obtained from a human donor with non-small cell lung cancer whose response to radiotherapy plus ipilimumab could not be evaluated. V gene TRBV7-9 combines with J gene TRBJ2-7; D is unresolved. Sample: peripheral blood, taken from a patient treated with radiotherapy plus ipilimumab. The CDR3 loop reads CASSLVPPGEQYF. The CDR3 nucleotides read TGTGCCAGCAGCTTAGTCCCCCCCGGCGAGCAGTACTTC.